The T cell receptor (beta chain) under discussion was sequenced for a study of OX40 agonist ivuxolimab in advanced cancers. On the study more broadly: From about 23 to 85 years was the age range, with a mean of around 57 years, and 70% to 85% were male. Earlier treatment with anti-PD-1, anti-PD-L1 or anti-CTLA-4 was permitted, and 35% to 40% had received some. One patient with hepatocellular carcinoma and two with cutaneous melanoma, three in all, had partial responses.

Germline V gives CDR1 SQVTM, CDR2 ANQGSEA. Trimming removed 8 bases from V and 2 bases from J, with 16 bases in between. The length of the CDR3 is 13 residues. Patients who had autoimmune disease history or got systemic immunosuppression were left out. Only in-frame clones appear in the TCRdb table, and some are missing; sequencing was by immunoSEQ multiplex PCR. This sample has roughly 67,000 clones; 70% to 85% occur once, and the top ten carry roughly a tenth. The chain has TRBV29-1 and TRBJ2-7; D perhaps matches TRBD2 (6 bases). The source is an adult with an advanced solid tumor such as melanoma, head and neck, liver or kidney cancer. This material consisted of CD4+ or CD8+ T cells sorted from blood, taken in a trial of the OX40 agonist ivuxolimab. In nucleotides, the CDR3 is TGCAGCACGAGGACTGGAGGGACCTACGAGCAGTACTTC. It translates to CSTRTGGTYEQYF.